The 5 T cell receptor beta chains in this list originate from one sample, sequenced in a study of blood T cell repertoires in COVID-19. Using immunoSEQ multiplex PCR, the repertoire was profiled, and TCRdb retains in-frame clones only, with some absent. Found here are more than 75,000 clones, 85% of them singletons; the top ten hold 14%. Sequencing was carried out using peripheral blood. The receptors shown here come from a woman in her seventies with acute or convalescent COVID-19.

This clone showed up just once. This chain connects TRBV11-2 to TRBJ2-5, with D tentatively TRBD2 (5 bases). This CDR3 spans 13 amino acids. V lost 6 bases and J 5 bases, leaving 13 bases between the germline ends. Germline V lookup: CDR1 SGHAT, CDR2 FQNNGV. CDR3 bases: TGTGCCAGCAGTCGTGAAAGAGGGGAGACCCAGTACTTC. As protein: CASSRERGETQYF.

The chain combines TRBV11-3 with TRBJ2-2, with 9 positions matching TRBD1. Trimming cost V 7 bases and J 3 bases; bases outside gene matches: 18. This CDR3 comprises 19 residues. Germline CDR1 reads SGHNT; CDR2 reads YENEEA. CDR3 region: CASILRGPGQGWYTGELFF. The CDR3 DNA reads as TGTGCCAGCATCCTTCGTGGTCCGGGACAGGGATGGTACACCGGGGAGCTGTTTTTT.

This clone occurred once. The J gene is TRBJ1-2, the V gene TRBV30, with D perhaps matching TRBD1 (6 bases). V dropped 0 bases and J dropped 8 bases, with 13 bases sitting between them. Germline V lookup: CDR1 GTSNPN, CDR2 SVGIG (reference sequence). There are 13 residues in the CDR3. The CDR3 region is CAWSVAGEGGYTF. The CDR3 coding sequence is TGTGCCTGGAGTGTAGCAGGGGAGGGCGGCTACACCTTC.

The V call is TRBV7-8, the J call TRBJ2-3; 11 bases match TRBD2. CDR3 length: 21 residues. With 1 base clipped from V and 5 bases from J, the junction kept 20 bases outside the gene matches. Germline CDR1 reads SGHVS; CDR2 reads FQNEAQ. The CDR3 reads CASSLVVTGLAATPTIDTQYF. DNA of the CDR3: TGTGCCAGCAGCTTAGTAGTGACGGGACTAGCGGCGACCCCCACAATAGATACGCAGTATTTT.

In its sample, this clone was seen a few times. J is TRBJ1-4 and V is TRBV30, with 9 nucleotides matching TRBD1. J was trimmed by 5 bases and V by 5 bases; bases with no gene match: 9. This CDR3 is 15 amino acids long. Germline CDR1 is GTSNPN and CDR2 is SVGIG (reference sequence). This chain's CDR3 is CAWARGQGENEKLFF. CDR3 in DNA: TGTGCCTGGGCCCGGGGACAGGGAGAAAATGAAAAACTGTTTTTT. Supplemented by reference TRBV30 and TRBJ1-4, the full variable domain reads SQTIHQWPATLVQPVGSPLSLECTVEGTSNPNLYWYRQAAGRGLQLLFYSVGIGQISSEVPQNLSASRPQDRQFILSSKKLLLSDSGFYLCAWARGQGENEKLFFGSGTQLSVL.